A single sample gave rise to the 27 T cell receptor beta chains below, sequenced in a study of cytomegalovirus exposure and HLA in healthy donors. Use of 60 Vbeta and 13 Jbeta primers characterized the PCR. Clones were sequenced by immunoSEQ multiplex PCR, and TCRdb holds only the in-frame ones, with some missing. The table has around 190,000 clones, over 60% seen once. The sample comprised PBMCs. All receptors derive from a man aged 35 to 55 in good health and CMV-seronegative.

The genes are TRBV5-1 and TRBJ2-5, with TRBD1 identical over 9 bases. J was trimmed by 5 bases and V by 3 bases; bases with no gene match: 2. This CDR3 contains 13 residues. The germline CDR1 and CDR2 sequences are SGHRS and YFSETQ. The CDR3 DNA is TGCGCCAGCAGCTCGACAGGGGGGGAGACCCAGTACTTC. Its protein product is CASSSTGGETQYF.

The CDR3 here is CASSRGQYGNTIYF. In DNA form, the CDR3 reads TGTGCCAGCAGCCGCGGGCAGTATGGAAACACCATATATTTT. This rearrangement joins TRBV7-9 to TRBJ1-3; no clear D gene. From germline, CDR1 is SEHNR and CDR2 FQNEAQ (reference sequence). The CDR3 totals 14 residues. The ends were cut back, 5 bases at V and 3 bases at J, with 11 bases in the middle.

V is TRBV4-2 and J is TRBJ2-3, with TRBD2 matching 8 bases. V lost 2 bases, J lost 3 bases, and 10 bases stayed unmatched. From germline, CDR1 is LGHNA and CDR2 YNFKEQ. There are 17 residues in the CDR3. The CDR3: CASSQSQAGVGTDTQYF. CDR3 nucleotide sequence: TGTGCCAGCAGCCAATCCCAAGCGGGAGTCGGGACAGATACGCAGTATTTT.

This chain connects TRBV5-1 to TRBJ1-2; D gene unclear. The CDR3 has 14 amino acids. V dropped 0 bases and J dropped 4 bases, with 10 bases sitting between them. Germline V lookup: CDR1 SGHRS, CDR2 YFSETQ. This CDR3 is CASSLGQAGYGYTF. CDR3 coding DNA: TGCGCCAGCAGCTTGGGCCAGGCAGGCTATGGCTACACCTTC. Looking up the rest from reference TRBV5-1 and TRBJ1-2 gives the full variable domain: KAGVTQTPRYLIKTRGQQVTLSCSPISGHRSVSWYQQTPGQGLQFLFEYFSETQRNKGNFPGRFSGRQFSNSRSEMNVSTLELGDSALYLCASSLGQAGYGYTFGSGTRLTVV.

The J gene is TRBJ2-3, the V gene TRBV30, with 9 bases aligning to TRBD1. The CDR3 is made up of 15 amino acids. Germline lookup yields CDR1 GTSNPN and CDR2 SVGIG (reference sequence). The trim removed 3 bases at V and 6 bases at J, leaving 10 bases unmatched. CDR3 in amino acids: CAWSQVGTGTDTQYF. DNA of the CDR3: TGTGCCTGGAGCCAAGTGGGGACAGGGACGGATACGCAGTATTTT.

The V gene is TRBV11-2, the J gene TRBJ2-7; D is undetermined. V dropped 4 bases and J dropped 3 bases, with 7 bases sitting between them. CDR3 size: 12 residues. The germline V gene encodes CDR1 SGHAT and CDR2 FQNNGV. CDR3 in DNA: TGTGCCAGCAGCTCTGGGCACTACGAGCAGTACTTC. Translated, it gives CASSSGHYEQYF. The complete variable domain, with remaining parts taken from reference TRBV11-2 and TRBJ2-7, reads EAGVAQSPRYKIIEKRQSVAFWCNPISGHATLYWYQQILGQGPKLLIQFQNNGVVDDSQLPKDRFSAERLKGVDSTLKIQPAKLEDSAVYLCASSSGHYEQYFGPGTRLTVT.

The chain combines TRBV5-6 with TRBJ1-2; 8 nucleotides agree with TRBD1. Per the germline V gene, CDR1 is SGHDT and CDR2 is YYEEEE. V trimming: 1 base; J trimming: 8 bases; junction bases outside the gene matches: 10. CDR3 size: 15 residues. In nucleotides, the CDR3 is TGTGCCAGCAGCTTGTACGCAGGGGGCGCGAGGGGCTACACCTTC. This sequence encodes CASSLYAGGARGYTF.

This rearrangement joins TRBV7-6 to TRBJ1-4, with 9 bases matching TRBD1. Unmatched junction bases numbered 0, after V lost 3 bases and J lost 4 bases. The CDR3 is 14 residues long. Germline-derived CDR1 and CDR2 are SGHVS and FNYEAQ. The CDR3 here is CASSLGQGNEKLFF. CDR3 in DNA: TGTGCCAGCAGCTTGGGACAGGGTAATGAAAAACTGTTTTTT. The full variable domain, with the rest looked up from reference TRBV7-6 and TRBJ1-4, is GAGVSQSPRYKVTKRGQDVALRCDPISGHVSLYWYRQALGQGPEFLTYFNYEAQQDKSGLPNDRFSAERPEGSISTLTIQRTEQRDSAMYRCASSLGQGNEKLFFGSGTQLSVL.

V is TRBV13 and J is TRBJ1-1; D is uncertain. CDR3 length: 14 residues. V lost 2 bases to trimming and J lost 1 base, with 8 bases between them. CDR1 and CDR2 from the germline V gene are PRHDT and FYEKMQ (reference sequence). The CDR3 bases are TGTGCCAGCAGCTTAACGGTCGGGAACACTGAAGCTTTCTTT. The encoded protein is CASSLTVGNTEAFF.

The rearrangement joins TRBV4-1 to TRBJ2-5; 14 bases fit TRBD2. There are 19 residues in the CDR3. Unmatched junction bases numbered 15, after V lost 4 bases and J lost 5 bases. Per germline, CDR1 MGHRA and CDR2 YSYEKL. Here the CDR3 DNA reads TGCGCCAGCAGCCCCCAGGGGCAGGGACTAGCGGGAGAGGGGGAGACCCAGTACTTC. It is translated as CASSPQGQGLAGEGETQYF.

The count of this clone is one. The rearrangement links TRBV29-1 to TRBJ2-2; D is possibly TRBD2 (6 bases). Trimming removed 4 bases from V and 4 bases from J, with 13 bases in between. CDR3 length equals 14 residues. Germline V gene data show CDR1 as SQVTM and CDR2 as ANQGSEA. In DNA, the CDR3 is TGCAGCGTTGCCCGGGAGCGGTTCACCGGGGAGCTGTTTTTT. It translates to CSVARERFTGELFF.

This chain uses TRBV19 with TRBJ2-7, with 9 nucleotides matching TRBD1. V was pared by 5 bases and J by 3 bases, with 8 bases of the junction left unmatched. Germline CDR1 is LNHDA and CDR2 is SQIVND (reference sequence). The CDR3 consists of 15 residues. The CDR3 sequence is CASSLGTGHNYEQYF. CDR3 bases: TGTGCCAGTAGTCTCGGGACAGGGCATAACTACGAGCAGTACTTC.

This clone was seen only once. This rearrangement joins TRBV30 to TRBJ2-5; D might be TRBD2 (6 bases). V was trimmed by 1 base and J by 2 bases, leaving 14 bases between them. Germline V gene lookup returns CDR1 GTSNPN and CDR2 SVGIG (reference sequence). There are 15 residues in the CDR3. The CDR3 sequence: CAWSDRRRGQETQYF. The DNA of the CDR3 is TGTGCCTGGAGTGACCGCCGGAGGGGACAAGAGACCCAGTACTTC.

The chain couples TRBV23-1 to TRBJ1-1, with 8 bases aligning to TRBD1. TRBV23-1 counts as an open reading frame of uncertain function. This CDR3 has 15 amino acids. V was clipped by 4 bases and J by 1 base; unmatched bases: 5. The CDR3 nucleotides are TGCGCCAGCAGTCCCCACAGGGGGAAGAACACTGAAGCTTTCTTT. Translated, it gives CASSPHRGKNTEAFF.

This clone was seen a handful of times. J is TRBJ1-2 and V is TRBV4-1, with D maybe TRBD1 (6 bases). V was pared by 2 bases and J by 3 bases, with 19 bases between. Germline V gene sequence: CDR1 MGHRA, CDR2 YSYEKL. The CDR3 length is 17 residues. CDR3 in amino acids: CASSQHRGGGPDYGYTF. The CDR3 DNA reads as TGCGCCAGCAGCCAACACCGGGGCGGGGGGCCAGACTATGGCTACACCTTC.

The chain is built from TRBV27 and TRBJ2-7; 8 nucleotides agree with TRBD1. The CDR3 has 14 residues. V shed 1 base, J shed 3 bases, and the junction held 2 bases outside the gene matches. Germline V gene lookup returns CDR1 MNHEY and CDR2 SMNVEV (reference sequence). CDR3 amino acids: CASSLYGQGYEQYF. CDR3 DNA: TGTGCCAGCAGTTTATATGGACAGGGCTACGAGCAGTACTTC.

CDR3 DNA sequence: TGTGCCAGCAGCCCGGACGGGACTAGCGGGGGGGTGGAATTCTTC. It yields the protein CASSPDGTSGGVEFF. The chain employs TRBV7-2 and TRBJ2-1, with 16 bases matching TRBD2. Looked up from germline, CDR1 is SGHTA and CDR2 is FQGNSA. The V gene end was trimmed by 5 bases and the J gene end by 16 bases; junction bases not matched to a gene: 11. This CDR3 spans 15 amino acids.

The V call is TRBV2, the J call TRBJ2-5; D perhaps matches TRBD2 (5 bases). Deletions cut 4 bases from V and 4 bases from J, with 7 bases between. The CDR3 is made up of 12 amino acids. Germline V gives CDR1 SNHLY, CDR2 FYNNEI. As DNA, the CDR3 is TGTGCCAGCAGTGGTGGGAGAGAGACCCAGTACTTC. This codes for CASSGGRETQYF.

Comment on this clone: Other DNA sequences in this sample translate to the same CDR3. This chain links TRBV18 with TRBJ2-7; 10 bases fit TRBD1. Per germline, CDR1 KGHSH and CDR2 LQKENI. The CDR3 length is 14 residues. J lost 2 bases, V lost 3 bases, and 1 base had no gene match. The CDR3 protein is CASSPGQGAYEQYF. For the CDR3, the DNA is TGTGCCAGCTCACCTGGACAGGGGGCCTACGAGCAGTACTTC.

This clone has just a few counts. The chain uses TRBV7-9 and TRBJ2-2; 10 bases are shared with TRBD2. The germline V gene encodes CDR1 SEHNR and CDR2 FQNEAQ (reference sequence). Trimming removed 6 bases from V and 1 base from J; junction bases left unmatched: 8. CDR3 size: 17 residues. The CDR3 protein is CASRLERGGVNTGELFF. CDR3 coding DNA: TGTGCCAGCAGGCTCGAGCGGGGGGGAGTGAACACCGGGGAGCTGTTTTTT.

The rearrangement joins TRBV5-6 to TRBJ2-1, with D hard to call. Germline values: CDR1 SGHDT, CDR2 YYEEEE. The V end lost 1 base, the J end lost 4 bases, and 3 bases lay between the germline ends. This CDR3 contains 12 residues. DNA of the CDR3: TGTGCCAGCAGCTTGCCGTACAATGAGCAGTTCTTC. It specifies CASSLPYNEQFF.

This chain uses TRBV6-6 with TRBJ1-4; possibly TRBD1 for D (5 bases). The V end lost 6 bases, the J end lost 4 bases, and 12 bases lay between the germline ends. The CDR3 totals 14 residues. Germline values: CDR1 MNHNY, CDR2 SVGAGI (reference sequence). The CDR3 region is CASRQDRLNEKLFF. In DNA, the CDR3 is TGTGCCAGCAGACAAGACAGACTTAATGAAAAACTGTTTTTT.

This clone was detected only once. The chain couples TRBV5-5 to TRBJ1-3; 7 bases match TRBD1. V shed 5 bases and J 1 base; nucleotides not matched to a gene: 3. Germline V gene sequence: CDR1 SGHKS, CDR2 YYEKEE (reference sequence). The CDR3 contains 14 residues. CDR3 protein: CASRQTGSGNTIYF. The CDR3 DNA follows: TGTGCCAGCAGGCAGACAGGGTCTGGAAACACCATATATTTT.

The chain is built from TRBV5-4 and TRBJ2-7; TRBD1 agrees at 10 bases. Germline V gene data show CDR1 as SGHNT and CDR2 as YYREEE (reference sequence). Unmatched junction bases numbered 1, after V lost 1 base and J lost 3 bases. CDR3 size: 14 residues. CDR3 region: CASSLWTGGYEQYF. In nucleotides, the CDR3 is TGTGCCAGCAGCTTGTGGACAGGGGGCTACGAGCAGTACTTC.

The chain is built from TRBV9 and TRBJ2-1; 10 positions agree with TRBD2. V trimming: 0 bases; J trimming: 3 bases; junction bases outside the gene matches: 6. Germline loops: CDR1 SGDLS, CDR2 YYNGEE. The CDR3 contains 17 residues. The CDR3 nucleotides are TGTGCCAGCAGCGTAGGCCTAGCGGGAGAAATCTACAATGAGCAGTTCTTC. It encodes CASSVGLAGEIYNEQFF. Together with reference TRBV9 and TRBJ2-1, the CDR3 gives the full variable domain: DSGVTQTPKHLITATGQRVTLRCSPRSGDLSVYWYQQSLDQGLQFLIQYYNGEERAKGNILERFSAQQFPDLHSELNLSSLELGDSALYFCASSVGLAGEIYNEQFFGPGTRLTVL.

The V call is TRBV4-3, the J call TRBJ2-7; D may be TRBD2 (6 bases). Germline CDR1 and CDR2: LGHNA and YSLEER. The CDR3 is made up of 15 amino acids. V was shortened by 1 base and J by 0 bases, with 10 bases between the two germline ends. This chain's CDR3 is CASSQGRGISYEQYF. CDR3 bases: TGCGCCAGCAGCCAAGGTCGGGGGATCTCCTACGAGCAGTACTTC.

This chain joins TRBV27 and TRBJ2-3; no reliable D call. Trimming pared 1 base from V and 1 base from J, leaving 6 bases between. This CDR3 contains 14 residues. Germline values: CDR1 MNHEY, CDR2 SMNVEV (reference sequence). The CDR3 DNA reads TGTGCCAGCAGTTTATTATCCGGCACAGATACGCAGTATTTT. Its translation: CASSLLSGTDTQYF.